Reported below is one T cell receptor (beta chain). The data originate from a study of blood T cell repertoires in COVID-19. The CDR3 spans 15 residues. The germline V gene has CDR1 LNHDA and CDR2 SQIVND (reference sequence). The V end lost 4 bases, the J end lost 7 bases, and 17 bases lay between the germline ends. Libraries were prepared by immunoSEQ multiplex PCR; TCRdb keeps only in-frame clonotypes and omits some of them. The sample lists tens of thousands of clones, more than 65% occurring once. Material for sequencing was peripheral blood. The rearrangement links TRBV19 to TRBJ2-1; possible D gene TRBD1, 7 bases. This clonotype originated in a woman between 50 and 59 years old with acute or convalescent COVID-19. Written as DNA, the CDR3 is TGTGCCAGTAGTAAAGCAGGGGGGATTGGGAATGAGCAGTTCTTC. Its translation: CASSKAGGIGNEQFF.